This TCR beta chain appears in the sequencing data of a study of blood T cell repertoires in COVID-19. Looking at the study overall: The study drew acute and convalescent COVID-19 samples from the United States, Italy and Spain. The analysed material was cDNA or gDNA that came from T cells, B-cell-depleted T cells, or PBMCs.

Sequencing used immunoSEQ multiplex PCR; TCRdb keeps in-frame clones, though not all of them. Of over 200,000 clones in the sample, under 90% were seen once. V was clipped by 7 bases and J by 7 bases, with 20 bases between them. CDR1 LNHDA and CDR2 SQIVND come from the germline V gene (reference sequence). The CDR3 contains 15 residues. Individuals aged 18 to 89 years were recruited from approximately 22 US areas. Cohort allocation depended upon clinical history that participants reported. This clone was recorded at least ten times. The chain carries TRBV19 and TRBJ1-5; no firm D call. The receptor comes from a man in his 60s who had recovered from COVID-19. Input material: PBMCs or T cells enriched from blood (not recorded which). The CDR3 spells CASTQTSGLTQPQHF. CDR3 nucleotide sequence: TGTGCCAGTACCCAGACTTCGGGTCTTACGCAGCCCCAGCATTTT.